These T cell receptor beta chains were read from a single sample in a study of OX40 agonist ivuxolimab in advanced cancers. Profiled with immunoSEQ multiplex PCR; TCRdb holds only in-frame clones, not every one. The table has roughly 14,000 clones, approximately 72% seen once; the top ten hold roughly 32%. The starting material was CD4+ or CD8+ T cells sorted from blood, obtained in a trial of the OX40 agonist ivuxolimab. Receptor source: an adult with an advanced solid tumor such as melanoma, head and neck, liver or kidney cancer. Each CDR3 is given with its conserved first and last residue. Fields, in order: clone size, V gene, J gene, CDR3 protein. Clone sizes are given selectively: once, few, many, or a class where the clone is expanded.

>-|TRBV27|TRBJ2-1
CASRPSSYNEQFF
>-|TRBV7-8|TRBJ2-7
CASSLAATYYEQYF
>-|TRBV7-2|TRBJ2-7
CASSLGLSVFNEQYF
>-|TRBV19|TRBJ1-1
CASSSHLFMNTEAFF
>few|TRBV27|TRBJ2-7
CASSFSRGHEQYF
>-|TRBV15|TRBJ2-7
CATSRALGREQYF
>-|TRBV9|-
CASSPRSSYEQYF
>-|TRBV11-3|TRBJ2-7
CASSMGRTYEQYF
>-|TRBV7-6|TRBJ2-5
CASSSTGVEETQYF
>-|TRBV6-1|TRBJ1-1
CASGGQMNTEAFF
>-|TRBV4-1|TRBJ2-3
CASSQSRADTQYF